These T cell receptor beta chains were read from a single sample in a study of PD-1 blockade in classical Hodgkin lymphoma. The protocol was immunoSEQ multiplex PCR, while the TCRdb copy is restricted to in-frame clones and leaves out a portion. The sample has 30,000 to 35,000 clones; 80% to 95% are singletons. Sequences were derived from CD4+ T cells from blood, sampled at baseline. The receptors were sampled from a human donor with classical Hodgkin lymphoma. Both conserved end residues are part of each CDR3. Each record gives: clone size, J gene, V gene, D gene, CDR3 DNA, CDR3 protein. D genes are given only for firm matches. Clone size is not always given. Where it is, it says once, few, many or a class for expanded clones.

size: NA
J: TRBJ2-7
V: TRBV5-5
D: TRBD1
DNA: TGTGCCAGCAGCAGAGGGACAGGTGGGTACGAGCAGTACTTC
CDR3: CASSRGTGGYEQYF

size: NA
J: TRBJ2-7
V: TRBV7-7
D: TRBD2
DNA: TGTGCTAGCAGCTCATTCGGACTAGCGGGAGGGCGTGAGCAGTACTTC
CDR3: CASSSFGLAGGREQYF

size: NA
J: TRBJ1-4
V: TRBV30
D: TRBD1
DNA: TGTGCCTGGCAGCCCCGGACAGGGGCCGAAAAACTGTTTTTT
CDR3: CAWQPRTGAEKLFF

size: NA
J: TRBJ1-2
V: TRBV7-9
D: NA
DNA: TGTGCCAGCAGCTTGCCCGGAGGAAATGGCTACACCTTC
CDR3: CASSLPGGNGYTF

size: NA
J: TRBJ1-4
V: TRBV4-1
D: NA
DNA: TGCGCCAGCAGCCTTCCCTCAGCAGGGGTAGCTGAAAAACTGTTTTTT
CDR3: CASSLPSAGVAEKLFF

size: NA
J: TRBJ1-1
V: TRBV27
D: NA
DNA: TGTGCCAGCAGTTTATTACGGACCTCCACTGAAGCTTTCTTT
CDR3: CASSLLRTSTEAFF

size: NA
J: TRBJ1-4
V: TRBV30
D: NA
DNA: TGTGCCTGGAGTGTATCCCGTCAGGGAGGAGAAAAACTGTTTTTT
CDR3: CAWSVSRQGGEKLFF

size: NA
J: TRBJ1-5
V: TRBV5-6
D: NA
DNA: TGTGCCAGCAGCTTTCGCAGAGAACGATATAGCAATCAGCCCCAGCATTTT
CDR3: CASSFRRERYSNQPQHF

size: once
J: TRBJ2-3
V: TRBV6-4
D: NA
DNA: TGTGCCAGCAGTGATTCTGGGCTTGCGTTGGATACGCAGTATTTT
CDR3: CASSDSGLALDTQYF

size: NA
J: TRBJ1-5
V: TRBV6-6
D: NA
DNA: TGTGCCAGCAGTTACGGAGGGGACAATCAGCCCCAGCATTTT
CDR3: CASSYGGDNQPQHF

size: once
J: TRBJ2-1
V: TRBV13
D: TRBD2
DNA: TGTGCCAGCAGCTCCCGAGGAGTGACTAGCGGACACAATGAGCAGTTCTTC
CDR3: CASSSRGVTSGHNEQFF

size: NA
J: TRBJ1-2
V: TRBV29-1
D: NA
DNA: TGCAGCGTTAAATTTACAGGAGGGATCGGCACCTTC
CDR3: CSVKFTGGIGTF

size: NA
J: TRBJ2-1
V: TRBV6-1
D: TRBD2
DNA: TGTGCCAGCTGGGGGGGCTCCTACAATGAGCAGTTCTTC
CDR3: CASWGGSYNEQFF

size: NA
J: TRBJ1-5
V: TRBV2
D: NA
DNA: TGTGCCAGCACCCCGGAGGGGACCCAGCCCCAGCATTTT
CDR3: CASTPEGTQPQHF

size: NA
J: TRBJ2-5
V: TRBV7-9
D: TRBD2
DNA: TGTGCCAGCAGCTTAGAACTAGCGGGATCAAAAGAGACCCAGTACTTC
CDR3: CASSLELAGSKETQYF

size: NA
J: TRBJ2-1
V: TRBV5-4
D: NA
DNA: TGTGCCAGCAGCTTTTTGGCCCCCCAGGGAAACAATGAGCAGTTCTTC
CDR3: CASSFLAPQGNNEQFF

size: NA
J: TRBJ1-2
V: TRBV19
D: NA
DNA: TGTGCCAGTAGTTATCCGGGATATAACTATGGCTACACCTTC
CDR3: CASSYPGYNYGYTF

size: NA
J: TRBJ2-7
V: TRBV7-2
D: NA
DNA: TGTGCCAGCAGCTCACGGATGGGTACGGCCGAGCAGTACTTC
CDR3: CASSSRMGTAEQYF

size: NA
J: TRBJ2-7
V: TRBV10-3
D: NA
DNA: TGTGCCATCAGCCAGTACAGGGACTACGAGCAGTACTTC
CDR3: CAISQYRDYEQYF

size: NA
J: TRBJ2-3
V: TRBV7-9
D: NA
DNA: TGTGCCAGCAGCTTTAATAGGGACACAGATACGCAGTATTTT
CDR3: CASSFNRDTDTQYF

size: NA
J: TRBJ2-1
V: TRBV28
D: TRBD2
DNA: TGTGCCAGCAGTTTCCGGACTAGCGGGAGCGGTGAGCAGTTCTTC
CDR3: CASSFRTSGSGEQFF

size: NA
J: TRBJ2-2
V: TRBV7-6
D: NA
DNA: TGTGCCAGCAGCTTGGTAACCGGTTATAGCCGTTGGGCCGGGGAGCTGTTTTTT
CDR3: CASSLVTGYSRWAGELFF

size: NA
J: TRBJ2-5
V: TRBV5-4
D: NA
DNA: TGTGCCAGCAGCACTGACGGGGTGGGGGAAGAGACCCAGTACTTC
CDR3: CASSTDGVGEETQYF

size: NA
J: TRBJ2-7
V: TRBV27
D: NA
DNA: TGTGCCAGCAGTGGGATCCTAGCGCCGATTGGTGTTGAGCAGTACTTC
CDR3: CASSGILAPIGVEQYF

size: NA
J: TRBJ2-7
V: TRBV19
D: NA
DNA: TGTGCCAGTAGTTTGACAGGACGGTCCTACGAGCAGTACTTC
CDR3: CASSLTGRSYEQYF

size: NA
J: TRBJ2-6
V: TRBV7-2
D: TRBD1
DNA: TGTGCCAGCAGCCTTACGACAGGGGGCTTTGGGGCCAACGTCCTGACTTTC
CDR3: CASSLTTGGFGANVLTF

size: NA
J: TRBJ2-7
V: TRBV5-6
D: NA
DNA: TGTGCCAGCAGCTCGACAGGCCATGAATTCTACGAGCAGTACTTC
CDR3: CASSSTGHEFYEQYF

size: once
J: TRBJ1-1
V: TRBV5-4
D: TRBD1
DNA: TGTGCCAGCAGCAACATCCGGACAGGGTTTGAAGCTTTCTTT
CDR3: CASSNIRTGFEAFF

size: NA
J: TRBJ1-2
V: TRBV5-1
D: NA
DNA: TGCGCCAGCAGCTTGGGCGACAGATTTAACTATGGCTACACCTTC
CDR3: CASSLGDRFNYGYTF

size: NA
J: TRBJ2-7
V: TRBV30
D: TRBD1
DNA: TGTGCCTGGAGTGTACGGACAGGGGGCTACGAGCAGTACTTC
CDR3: CAWSVRTGGYEQYF

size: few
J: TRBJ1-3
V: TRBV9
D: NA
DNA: TGTGCCAGCAGCCCCCGGACAGTCCCATCTGGAAACACCATATATTTT
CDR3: CASSPRTVPSGNTIYF

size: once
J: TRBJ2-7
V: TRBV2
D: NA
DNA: TGTGCCAGCAGAACAGGGACGGGCCCCTACGAGCAGTACTTC
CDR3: CASRTGTGPYEQYF

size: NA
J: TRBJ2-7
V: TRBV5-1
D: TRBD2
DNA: TGCGCCAGCAGCCCCCGCGGGATAGCGGGACCACCCTACGAGCAGTACTTC
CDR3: CASSPRGIAGPPYEQYF

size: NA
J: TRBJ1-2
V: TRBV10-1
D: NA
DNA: TGCGCCAGCAGGAAGGAAGCAGGGGCCGCCCCCATCTATGGCTACACCTTC
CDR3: CASRKEAGAAPIYGYTF

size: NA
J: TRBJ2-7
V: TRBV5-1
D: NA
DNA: TGCGCCAGCAGCGGACGGCTTGGCGAGCAGTACTTC
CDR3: CASSGRLGEQYF

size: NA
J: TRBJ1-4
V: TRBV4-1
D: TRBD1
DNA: TGCGCCAGCAGCCAAGAAGGGGGGGGACAGCCGAATGAAAAACTGTTTTTT
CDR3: CASSQEGGGQPNEKLFF

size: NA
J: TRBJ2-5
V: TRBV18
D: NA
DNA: TGTGCCAGCTCACCAGGGTACCAAGAGACCCAGTACTTC
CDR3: CASSPGYQETQYF

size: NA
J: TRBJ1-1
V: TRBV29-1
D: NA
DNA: TGCAGCGTTGAGGGGATGACAGGCCATCTGAACACTGAAGCTTTCTTT
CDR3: CSVEGMTGHLNTEAFF

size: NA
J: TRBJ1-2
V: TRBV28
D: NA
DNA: TGTGCCAGCAGGAAACCGACAGGACTTCTTTATGGCTACACCTTC
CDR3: CASRKPTGLLYGYTF

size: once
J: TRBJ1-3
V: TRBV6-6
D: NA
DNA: TGTGCCAGCGAGGGGTCGGGGAACACCATATATTTT
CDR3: CASEGSGNTIYF

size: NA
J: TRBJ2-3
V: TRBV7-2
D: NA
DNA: TGTGCCAGCAGCCCCTGGGGGGCCGGGACAGATACGCAGTATTTT
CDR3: CASSPWGAGTDTQYF

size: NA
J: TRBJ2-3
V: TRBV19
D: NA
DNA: TGTGCCAGTAGTAAGCTAGTCACAGATACGCAGTATTTT
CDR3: CASSKLVTDTQYF